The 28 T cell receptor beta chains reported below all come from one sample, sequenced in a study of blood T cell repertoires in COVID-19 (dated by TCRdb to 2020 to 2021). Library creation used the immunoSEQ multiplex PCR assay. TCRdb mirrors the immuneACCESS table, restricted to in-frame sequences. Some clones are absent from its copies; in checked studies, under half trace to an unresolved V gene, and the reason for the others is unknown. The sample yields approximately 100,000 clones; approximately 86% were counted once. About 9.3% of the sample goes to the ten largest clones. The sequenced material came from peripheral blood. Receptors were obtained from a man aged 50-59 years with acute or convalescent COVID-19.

In nucleotides, the CDR3 is TGTGCCAGCAGCACCCAGAACCGCGGGGCAGCGGGGCCCTACAATGAGCAGTTCTTC. Translated: CASSTQNRGAAGPYNEQFF. The chain links TRBV9 to TRBJ2-1; TRBD2 matches 7 bases. Germline values: CDR1 SGDLS, CDR2 YYNGEE. This CDR3 spans 19 amino acids. Trimming took 4 bases from V and 2 from J; bases not matched to a gene: 18.

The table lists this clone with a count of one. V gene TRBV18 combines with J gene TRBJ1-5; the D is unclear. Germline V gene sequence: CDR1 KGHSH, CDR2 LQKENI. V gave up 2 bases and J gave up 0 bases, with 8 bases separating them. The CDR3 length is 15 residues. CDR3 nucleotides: TGTGCCAGCTCACCAGCGGAGAATAGCAATCAGCCCCAGCATTTT. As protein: CASSPAENSNQPQHF.

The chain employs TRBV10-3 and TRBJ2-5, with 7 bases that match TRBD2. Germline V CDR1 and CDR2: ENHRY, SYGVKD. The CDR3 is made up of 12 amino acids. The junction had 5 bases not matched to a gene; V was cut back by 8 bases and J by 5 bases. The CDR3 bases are TGTGCCATCGGGAGGGGCGAGGAGACCCAGTACTTC. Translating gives CAIGRGEETQYF.

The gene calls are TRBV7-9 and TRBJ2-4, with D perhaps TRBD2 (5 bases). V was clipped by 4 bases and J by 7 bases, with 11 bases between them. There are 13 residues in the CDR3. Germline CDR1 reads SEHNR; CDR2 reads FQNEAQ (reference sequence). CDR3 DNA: TGTGCCAGCAGCTCCCCGGGGTATAACATTCAGTACTTC. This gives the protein CASSSPGYNIQYF.

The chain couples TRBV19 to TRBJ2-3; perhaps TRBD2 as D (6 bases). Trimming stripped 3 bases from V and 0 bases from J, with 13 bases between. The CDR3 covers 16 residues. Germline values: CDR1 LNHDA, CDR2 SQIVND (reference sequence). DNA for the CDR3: TGTGCCAGTAGTATTGAGGGACTCCGCAGCACAGATACGCAGTATTTT. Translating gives CASSIEGLRSTDTQYF. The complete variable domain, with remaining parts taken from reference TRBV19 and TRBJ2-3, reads DGGITQSPKYLFRKEGQNVTLSCEQNLNHDAMYWYRQDPGQGLRLIYYSQIVNDFQKGDIAEGYSVSREKKESFPLTVTSAQKNPTAFYLCASSIEGLRSTDTQYFGPGTRLTVL.

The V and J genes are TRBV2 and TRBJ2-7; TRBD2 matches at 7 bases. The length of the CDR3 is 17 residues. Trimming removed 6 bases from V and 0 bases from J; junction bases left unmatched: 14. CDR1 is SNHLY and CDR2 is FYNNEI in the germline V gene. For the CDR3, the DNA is TGTGCCAGCAGCCTCCACCCTGGGATAGCGGGCTCCTACGAGCAGTACTTC. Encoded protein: CASSLHPGIAGSYEQYF.

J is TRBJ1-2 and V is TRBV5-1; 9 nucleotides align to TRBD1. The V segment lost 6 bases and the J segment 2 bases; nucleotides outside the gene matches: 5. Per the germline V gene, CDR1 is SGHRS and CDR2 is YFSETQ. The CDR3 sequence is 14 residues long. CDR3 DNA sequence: TGCGCCAGCAACCCGGGACAGGGCAACTATGGCTACACCTTC. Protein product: CASNPGQGNYGYTF.

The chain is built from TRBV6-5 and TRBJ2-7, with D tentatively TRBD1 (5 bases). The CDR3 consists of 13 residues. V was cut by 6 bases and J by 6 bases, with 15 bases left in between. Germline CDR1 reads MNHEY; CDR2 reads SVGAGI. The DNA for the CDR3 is TGTGCCAGCAGCCTAACAGGTGTTGGCGAGCAGTACTTC. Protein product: CASSLTGVGEQYF.

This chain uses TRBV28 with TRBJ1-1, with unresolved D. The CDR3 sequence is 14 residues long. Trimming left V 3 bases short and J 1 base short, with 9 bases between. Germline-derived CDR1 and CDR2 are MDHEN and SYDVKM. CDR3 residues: CASSLRVGNTEAFF. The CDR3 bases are TGTGCCAGCAGTTTGAGGGTGGGGAACACTGAAGCTTTCTTT.

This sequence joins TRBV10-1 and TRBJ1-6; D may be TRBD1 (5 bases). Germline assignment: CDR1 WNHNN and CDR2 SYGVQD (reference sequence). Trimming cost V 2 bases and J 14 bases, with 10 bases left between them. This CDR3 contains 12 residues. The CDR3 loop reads CASSEQGTTLHF. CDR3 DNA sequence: TGCGCCAGCAGTGAGCAGGGAACCACCCTCCACTTT.

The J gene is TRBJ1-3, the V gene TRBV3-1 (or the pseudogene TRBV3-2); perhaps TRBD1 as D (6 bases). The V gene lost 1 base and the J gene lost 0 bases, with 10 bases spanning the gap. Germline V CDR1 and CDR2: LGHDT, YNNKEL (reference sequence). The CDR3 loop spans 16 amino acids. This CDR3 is CASSQAGGSSGNTIYF. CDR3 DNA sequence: TGTGCCAGCAGCCAAGCTGGGGGCAGCTCTGGAAACACCATATATTTT.

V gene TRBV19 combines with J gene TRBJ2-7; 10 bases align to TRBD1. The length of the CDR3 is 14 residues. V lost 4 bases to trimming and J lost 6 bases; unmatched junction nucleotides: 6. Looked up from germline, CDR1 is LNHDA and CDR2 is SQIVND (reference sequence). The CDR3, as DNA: TGTGCCAGTAGTAAGGCAGGACAGGGGGGCGAGCAGTACTTC. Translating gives CASSKAGQGGEQYF.

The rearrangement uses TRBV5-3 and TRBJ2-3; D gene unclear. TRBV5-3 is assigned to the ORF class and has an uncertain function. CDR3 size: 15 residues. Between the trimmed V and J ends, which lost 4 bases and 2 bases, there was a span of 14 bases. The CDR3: CARSRQGRITDTQYF. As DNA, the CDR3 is TGTGCCAGAAGCCGACAAGGCAGAATCACAGATACGCAGTATTTT.

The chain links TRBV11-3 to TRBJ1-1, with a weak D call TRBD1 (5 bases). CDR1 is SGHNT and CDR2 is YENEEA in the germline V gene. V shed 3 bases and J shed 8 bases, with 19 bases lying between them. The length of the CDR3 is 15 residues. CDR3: CASSFSALTVKEAFF. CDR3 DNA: TGTGCCAGCAGCTTTTCGGCCCTGACAGTCAAAGAAGCTTTCTTT.

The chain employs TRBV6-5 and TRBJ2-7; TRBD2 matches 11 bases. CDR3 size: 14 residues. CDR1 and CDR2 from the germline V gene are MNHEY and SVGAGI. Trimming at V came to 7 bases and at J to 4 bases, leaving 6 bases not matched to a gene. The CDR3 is CASKTSGVLYEQYF. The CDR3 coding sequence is TGTGCCAGCAAGACTAGCGGGGTACTATACGAGCAGTACTTC.

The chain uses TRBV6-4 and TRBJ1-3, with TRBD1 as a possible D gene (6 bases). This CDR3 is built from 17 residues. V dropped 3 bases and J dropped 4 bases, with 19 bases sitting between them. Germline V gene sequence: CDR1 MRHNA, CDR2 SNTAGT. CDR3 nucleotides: TGTGCCAGCAGTGAAGGCAGGGGAAATAACAAAGGAAACACCATATATTTT. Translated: CASSEGRGNNKGNTIYF.

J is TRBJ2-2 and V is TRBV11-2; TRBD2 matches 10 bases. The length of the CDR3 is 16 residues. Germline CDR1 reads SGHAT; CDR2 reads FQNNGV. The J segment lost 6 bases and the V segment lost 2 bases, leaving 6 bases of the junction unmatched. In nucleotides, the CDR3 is TGTGCCAGCAGCTTAATGCTAGCGGGAGTTGCCGGGGAGCTGTTTTTT. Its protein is CASSLMLAGVAGELFF.

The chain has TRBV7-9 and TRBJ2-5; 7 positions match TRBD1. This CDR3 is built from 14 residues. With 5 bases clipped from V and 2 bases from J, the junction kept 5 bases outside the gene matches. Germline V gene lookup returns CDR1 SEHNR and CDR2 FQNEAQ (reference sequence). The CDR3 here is CASSPGTAQETQYF. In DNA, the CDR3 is TGTGCCAGCAGCCCTGGGACAGCTCAAGAGACCCAGTACTTC.

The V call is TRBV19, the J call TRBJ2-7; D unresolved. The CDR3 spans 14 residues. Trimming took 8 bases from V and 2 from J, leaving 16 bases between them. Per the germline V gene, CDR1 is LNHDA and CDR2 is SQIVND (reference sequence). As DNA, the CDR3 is TGTGCCAGTCGAGAAGCGCCAAGTACCTACGAGCAGTACTTC. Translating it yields CASREAPSTYEQYF.

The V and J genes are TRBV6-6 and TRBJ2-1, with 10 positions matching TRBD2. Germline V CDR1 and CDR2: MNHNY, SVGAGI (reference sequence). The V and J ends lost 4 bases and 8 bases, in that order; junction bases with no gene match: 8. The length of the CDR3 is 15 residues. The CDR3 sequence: CASSSAAGGPHEQFF. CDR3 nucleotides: TGTGCCAGCAGTTCGGCAGCGGGAGGGCCCCATGAGCAGTTCTTC.

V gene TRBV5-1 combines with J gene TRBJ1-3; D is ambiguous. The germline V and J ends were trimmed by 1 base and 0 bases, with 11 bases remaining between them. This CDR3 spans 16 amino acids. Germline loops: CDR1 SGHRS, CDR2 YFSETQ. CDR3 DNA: TGCGCCAGCAGCTTGACTCCCGCGCCCTCTGGAAACACCATATATTTT. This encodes CASSLTPAPSGNTIYF.

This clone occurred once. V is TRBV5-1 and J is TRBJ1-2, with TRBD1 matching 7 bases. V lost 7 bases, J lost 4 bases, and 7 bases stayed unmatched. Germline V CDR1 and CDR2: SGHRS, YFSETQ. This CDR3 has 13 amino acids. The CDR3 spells CASGEQGTYGYTF. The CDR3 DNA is TGCGCCAGCGGAGAACAGGGGACCTATGGCTACACCTTC.

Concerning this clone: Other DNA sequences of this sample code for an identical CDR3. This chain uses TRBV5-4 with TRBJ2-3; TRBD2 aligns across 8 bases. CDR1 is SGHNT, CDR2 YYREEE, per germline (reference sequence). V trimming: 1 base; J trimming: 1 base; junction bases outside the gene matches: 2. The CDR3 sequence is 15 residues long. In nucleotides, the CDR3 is TGTGCCAGCAGCTTGACTAGCGGAGGCACAGATACGCAGTATTTT. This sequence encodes CASSLTSGGTDTQYF.

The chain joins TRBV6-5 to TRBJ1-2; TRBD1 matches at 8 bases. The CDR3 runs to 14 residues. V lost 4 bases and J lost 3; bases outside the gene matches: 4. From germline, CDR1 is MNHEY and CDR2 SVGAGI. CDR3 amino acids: CASSFSGGYYGYTF. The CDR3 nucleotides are TGTGCCAGCAGTTTTTCAGGGGGCTACTATGGCTACACCTTC.

The CDR3 DNA reads TGTGCCAGCAGCTTAGTTTTAGGGGCCGACTCCTACGAGCAGTACTTC. Translated, it gives CASSLVLGADSYEQYF. V and J are TRBV7-9 and TRBJ2-7; possible D gene TRBD1, 5 bases. Per the germline V gene, CDR1 is SEHNR and CDR2 is FQNEAQ (reference sequence). Trimming left V 1 base short and J 0 bases short, with 13 bases between. The CDR3 is 16 amino acids.

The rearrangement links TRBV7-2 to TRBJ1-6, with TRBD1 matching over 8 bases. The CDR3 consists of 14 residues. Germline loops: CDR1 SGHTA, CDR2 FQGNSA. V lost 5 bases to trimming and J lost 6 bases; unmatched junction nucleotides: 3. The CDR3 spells CASSARGLNSPLHF. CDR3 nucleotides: TGTGCCAGCAGCGCCAGGGGGCTTAATTCACCCCTCCACTTT.

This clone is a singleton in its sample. CDR3 DNA sequence: TGTGCCAGTAGTTTGAGGGACTATCGAGTCGAGCAGTACTTC. Amino acid sequence: CASSLRDYRVEQYF. This chain uses TRBV19 with TRBJ2-7, with 7 bases that match TRBD2. Germline loops: CDR1 LNHDA, CDR2 SQIVND (reference sequence). V trimming: 5 bases; J trimming: 6 bases; junction bases outside the gene matches: 10. The CDR3 contains 14 residues.

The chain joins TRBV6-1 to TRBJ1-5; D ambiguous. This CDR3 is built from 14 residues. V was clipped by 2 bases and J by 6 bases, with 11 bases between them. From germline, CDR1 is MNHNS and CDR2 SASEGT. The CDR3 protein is CASSEPGNGQPQHF. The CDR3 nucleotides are TGTGCCAGCAGTGAACCGGGGAACGGTCAGCCCCAGCATTTT.